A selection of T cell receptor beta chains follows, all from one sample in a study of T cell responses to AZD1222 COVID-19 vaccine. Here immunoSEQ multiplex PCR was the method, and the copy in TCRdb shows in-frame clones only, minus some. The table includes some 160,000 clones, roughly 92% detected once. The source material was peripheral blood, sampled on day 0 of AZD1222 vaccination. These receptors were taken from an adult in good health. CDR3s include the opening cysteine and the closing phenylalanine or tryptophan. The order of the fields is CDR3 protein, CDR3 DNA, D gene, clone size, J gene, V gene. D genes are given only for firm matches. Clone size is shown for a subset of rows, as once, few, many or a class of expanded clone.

CASSLFLAGGITDTQYF	TGTGCCAGCAGCTTATTCCTAGCGGGGGGTATCACAGATACGCAGTATTTT	TRBD2	once	TRBJ2-3	TRBV7-8
CASSHGDSNEKLFF	TGCGCCAGCAGCCACGGGGACAGTAATGAAAAACTGTTTTTT	TRBD1	.	TRBJ1-4	TRBV5-1
CATKGQGSQPQHF	TGTGCCACCAAGGGACAGGGGTCTCAGCCCCAGCATTTT	TRBD1	once	TRBJ1-5	TRBV2
CAWRTGTEAFF	TGTGCCTGGAGAACTGGCACTGAAGCTTTCTTT	.	.	TRBJ1-1	TRBV30
CASSLDDGTSVWPLYEQYF	TGTGCTAGCAGCTTAGACGATGGGACTAGCGTCTGGCCCCTCTACGAGCAGTACTTC	TRBD2	.	TRBJ2-7	TRBV7-7
CASSEAVLTARDGYTF	TGTGCCAGCAGTGAAGCGGTCCTTACAGCTCGTGATGGCTACACCTTC	.	few	TRBJ1-2	TRBV6-1
CAWSVGASNQPQHF	TGTGCCTGGAGTGTAGGGGCGAGCAATCAGCCCCAGCATTTT	.	.	TRBJ1-5	TRBV30
CATPPWGRHLYYNEQFF	TGTGCCACCCCTCCTTGGGGCAGGCATCTATACTACAATGAGCAGTTCTTC	.	.	TRBJ2-1	TRBV24-1
CAWNPGQGRIYEQYF	TGTGCCTGGAACCCAGGGCAGGGGCGTATCTACGAGCAGTACTTC	.	few	TRBJ2-7	TRBV30
CASSRDRGLYEQYF	TGTGCCAGCAGCCGGGACAGGGGACTCTACGAGCAGTACTTC	TRBD1	.	TRBJ2-7	TRBV5-4
CASSQERRGYQETQYF	TGTGCCAGCAGCCAAGAACGGCGGGGGTACCAAGAGACCCAGTACTTC	TRBD2	.	TRBJ2-5	TRBV3-1/TRBV3-2
CASSLWARDTEAFF	TGTGCCAGCAGCTTATGGGCCCGTGACACTGAAGCTTTCTTT	.	.	TRBJ1-1	TRBV7-2
CASSPNSGQGRSPLHF	TGTGCCAGCTCACCAAATAGCGGACAGGGCCGATCACCCCTCCACTTT	TRBD1	.	TRBJ1-6	TRBV18
CASSQVYRASNQPQHF	TGTGCCAGCAGCCAAGTATACAGGGCTAGCAATCAGCCCCAGCATTTT	.	.	TRBJ1-5	TRBV4-2
CATSKGGALDTQYF	TGTGCCACTTCGAAGGGGGGGGCATTAGATACGCAGTATTTT	.	.	TRBJ2-3	TRBV19
CASGLFLSSRRGGTDTQYF	TGTGCTAGTGGTTTGTTCCTATCTTCGAGGCGGGGAGGGACAGATACGCAGTATTTT	TRBD2	.	TRBJ2-3	TRBV12-5
CASSLGVTSYEQYF	TGCGCCAGCAGCTTGGGAGTGACTAGCTACGAGCAGTACTTC	.	once	TRBJ2-7	TRBV5-1
CASSTDYISPLHF	TGTGCCAGTAGTACGGACTATATTTCACCCCTCCACTTT	.	.	TRBJ1-6	TRBV19
CASSEGGTAAQPQHF	TGTGCCAGCAGTGAAGGGGGGACAGCAGCTCAGCCCCAGCATTTT	TRBD1	.	TRBJ1-5	TRBV6-1
CASSLGRNEQFF	TGTGCCAGCTCACTTGGGAGGAATGAGCAGTTCTTC	.	.	TRBJ2-1	TRBV18
CASKSMGEQYF	TGTGCCAGTAAGTCGATGGGTGAGCAGTACTTC	.	.	TRBJ2-7	TRBV19
CASSKRGGVAKNIQYF	TGTGCCAGCAGTAAACGGGGAGGGGTCGCCAAAAACATTCAGTACTTC	TRBD2	.	TRBJ2-4	TRBV6-6
CASTPGGTLYSNQPQHF	TGTGCCAGTACCCCTGGCGGCACTCTATATAGCAATCAGCCCCAGCATTTT	.	.	TRBJ1-5	TRBV19
CASSFGEGQPQHF	TGCGCCAGCAGCTTTGGTGAGGGTCAGCCCCAGCATTTT	.	.	TRBJ1-5	TRBV5-1
CASIEGQALISGANVLTF	TGTGCCAGCATCGAGGGACAGGCTCTCATCTCTGGGGCCAACGTCCTGACTTTC	TRBD1	.	TRBJ2-6	TRBV2
CASSLVGGESTEAFF	TGCGCCAGCAGCCTGGTGGGAGGGGAGAGTACTGAAGCTTTCTTT	.	.	TRBJ1-1	TRBV5-1
CASSYWDRPYEQYF	TGTGCCAGCAGTTACTGGGACAGGCCCTACGAGCAGTACTTC	TRBD1	.	TRBJ2-7	TRBV6-2/TRBV6-3
CASSFGSYGYTF	TGTGCCAGCAGCTTCGGGTCTTATGGCTACACCTTC	.	.	TRBJ1-2	TRBV5-6
CASSPPGTGRSPLHF	TGTGCCAGCAGCCCCCCTGGGACAGGGAGGTCACCCCTCCACTTT	TRBD1	.	TRBJ1-6	TRBV7-9
CASSLGESTEAFF	TGTGCCAGCAGTTTGGGCGAGAGCACTGAAGCTTTCTTT	.	.	TRBJ1-1	TRBV12-3/TRBV12-4
CASSYWASGSSDEQFF	TGTGCCAGCAGTTACTGGGCTAGCGGGAGTTCGGATGAGCAGTTCTTC	TRBD2	once	TRBJ2-1	TRBV6-2/TRBV6-3
CATSRDRMSYGYTF	TGTGCCACCAGCAGAGATCGGATGAGCTATGGCTACACCTTC	.	.	TRBJ1-2	TRBV15
CASSENTGELFF	TGTGCCAGCAGTGAAAACACCGGGGAGCTGTTTTTT	.	.	TRBJ2-2	TRBV6-1
CASSFRQGAGKGTEAFF	TGTGCCAGCAGCTTCCGACAGGGGGCGGGTAAGGGCACTGAAGCTTTCTTT	TRBD1	.	TRBJ1-1	TRBV5-6
CASRRLAAQETQYF	TGTGCCAGCAGGCGACTAGCGGCCCAAGAGACCCAGTACTTC	TRBD2	.	TRBJ2-5	TRBV2
CASSVGLAGGYYEQYF	TGTGCCAGCAGCGTAGGCCTAGCGGGGGGATACTACGAGCAGTACTTC	TRBD2	.	TRBJ2-7	TRBV9
CSVGPRMNTEAFF	TGCAGCGTTGGACCACGCATGAACACTGAAGCTTTCTTT	.	.	TRBJ1-1	TRBV29-1
CASSEGYSPDIQYF	TGTGCCAGCAGTGAAGGGTACTCCCCAGACATTCAGTACTTC	.	once	TRBJ2-4	TRBV2
CASSRTEAYNEQFF	TGTGCCAGCAGCCGGACAGAGGCCTACAATGAGCAGTTCTTC	.	.	TRBJ2-1	TRBV27
CASSISGNYLNEQFF	TGTGCCAGTAGTATATCAGGGAACTACCTCAATGAGCAGTTCTTC	.	once	TRBJ2-1	TRBV19
CASSPGHTTYEQYF	TGCGCCAGCAGCCCGGGACATACCACCTACGAGCAGTACTTC	.	.	TRBJ2-7	TRBV4-1
CASSWVGGRYNEQFF	TGTGCCAGCAGCTGGGTGGGAGGCCGCTACAATGAGCAGTTCTTC	.	.	TRBJ2-1	TRBV7-3
CASSFKSGRSYEQYF	TGTGCCAGCAGCTTTAAGTCAGGTCGCTCCTACGAGCAGTACTTC	.	.	TRBJ2-7	TRBV7-9
CASSLGGQGNGYTF	TGTGCCAGCAGCTTAGGAGGGCAGGGGAATGGCTACACCTTC	.	.	TRBJ1-2	TRBV7-9
CASSQERFPYEQYF	TGTGCCAGCAGCCAAGAACGCTTCCCCTACGAGCAGTACTTC	.	.	TRBJ2-7	TRBV3-1/TRBV3-2
CASSEIWRNTEAFF	TGTGCCAGCAGTGAAATTTGGAGGAACACTGAAGCTTTCTTT	.	.	TRBJ1-1	TRBV6-1
CASSEGATDYTF	TGCGCCAGCAGTGAAGGAGCGACAGACTACACCTTC	.	.	TRBJ1-2	TRBV10-2
CASRPQSGSEAFF	TGTGCCAGCAGACCACAATCCGGGAGCGAAGCTTTCTTT	.	.	TRBJ1-1	TRBV12-3/TRBV12-4
CASSRGLPLIGYTF	TGTGCCAGCTCTCGGGGACTCCCCTTGATTGGCTACACCTTC	.	once	TRBJ1-2	TRBV6-5
CASSQSQGRGGYNEQFF	TGTGCCAGCAGCCAGTCCCAGGGGCGGGGGGGCTACAATGAGCAGTTCTTC	TRBD2	.	TRBJ2-1	TRBV4-2